The 25 T cell receptor beta chains presented below share a single source sample, sequenced in a study of blood T cells in healthy people across ages. Sample-barcoded 5' priming and a J-beta primer mix drove a second PCR of about 6 to 12 cycles. TCRdb reanalysed the 5' RACE reads using MiXCR and keeps one entry per CDR3 protein. The sample lists around 990,000 distinct CDR3 sequences; around two fifths were seen once. Sequencing was done on a sample of blood. These receptors came from a man in his late teens or twenties in good health.

This clonotype has only a few counts. The chain employs TRBV5-1 and TRBJ1-2; the match to TRBD1 covers 7 bases. V trimming: 4 bases; J trimming: 4 bases; junction bases outside the gene matches: 4. Looked up from germline, CDR1 is SGHRS and CDR2 is YFSETQ. The CDR3 has 13 residues. The CDR3 DNA reads TGCGCCAGCAGCACACAGGGGAGCTATGGCTACACCTTC. This sequence encodes CASSTQGSYGYTF.

A remark on this clonotype: At one boundary the junction diverges from the germline segment, which might be a read error. The rearrangement joins TRBV5-1 to TRBJ2-3, with TRBD1 identical over 10 bases. In germline, CDR1 is SGHRS, CDR2 YFSETQ. There are 15 residues in the CDR3. The CDR3 DNA sequence: TGCGCCAGCAGCGTCCGGGACAGGGGAACAGAAACGCAGTATTTT. Amino acids: CASSVRDRGTETQYF.

The gene calls are TRBV5-1 and TRBJ2-1; TRBD1 might be the D (6 bases). This CDR3 has 16 residues. Trimming stripped 4 bases from V and 0 bases from J, with 14 bases between. Per the germline V gene, CDR1 is SGHRS and CDR2 is YFSETQ. DNA for the CDR3: TGCGCCAGCAGCCCTTGGGAAGGGGGCTCCTACAATGAGCAGTTCTTC. It specifies CASSPWEGGSYNEQFF.

With respect to this clonotype: A much larger clone lies a single base off, so this may be a read error. This chain joins TRBV6-6 and TRBJ1-1; D gene uncertain. The CDR3 totals 11 residues. Germline V gene lookup returns CDR1 MNHNY and CDR2 SVGAGI (reference sequence). The CDR3, as DNA: TGTGCCTGCAGTTACTTTCAGGAAGCTTTCTTT. Encoded protein: CACSYFQEAFF.

The chain uses TRBV7-2 and TRBJ2-3; TRBD2 might be the D (5 bases). CDR1 is SGHTA, CDR2 FQGNSA, per germline. The V gene lost 4 bases and the J gene lost 4 bases, with 12 bases spanning the gap. There are 14 residues in the CDR3. The CDR3 coding sequence is TGTGCCAGCAGCTCACAACTAGGAGCAGATACGCAGTATTTT. The encoded protein is CASSSQLGADTQYF.

This clonotype was seen many times. The chain carries TRBV7-2 and TRBJ1-1; no reliable D call. The length of the CDR3 is 13 residues. CDR1 is SGHTA, CDR2 FQGNSA, per germline. V was shortened by 2 bases and J by 3 bases, with 7 bases between the two germline ends. As DNA, the CDR3 is TGTGCCAGCAGCTTAACGGGATACACTGAAGCTTTCTTT. Translating it yields CASSLTGYTEAFF.

This clonotype occurred a few times. This chain connects TRBV7-2 to TRBJ1-5; D is unresolved. Germline-derived CDR1 and CDR2 are SGHTA and FQGNSA. CDR3 length equals 16 residues. V was trimmed by 0 bases and J by 3 bases, leaving 12 bases between them. CDR3 residues: CASSLAGGIVNQPQHF. CDR3 nucleotide sequence: TGTGCCAGCAGCTTAGCGGGAGGAATCGTCAATCAGCCCCAGCATTTT.

The chain uses TRBV9 and TRBJ2-2; tentatively, D is TRBD1 (6 bases). The germline V gene encodes CDR1 SGDLS and CDR2 YYNGEE. This CDR3 has 15 residues. Trimming pared 3 bases from V and 5 bases from J, leaving 14 bases between. This CDR3 reads CASSGWKGETGELFF. The CDR3 DNA sequence: TGTGCCAGCAGCGGTTGGAAGGGGGAGACCGGGGAGCTGTTTTTT.

A remark on this clonotype: This clone may be a read error of a much larger clone one base away. The V gene is TRBV12-3 or TRBV12-4, the J gene TRBJ1-4; no clear D gene. The germline V and J ends were trimmed by 6 bases and 6 bases, with 14 bases remaining between them. The CDR3 has 14 amino acids. CDR3 region: CASRRASEDEKLFF. The CDR3 nucleotides read TGTGCCAGCAGACGGGCCTCCGAGGATGAAAAACTGTTTTTT.

This sequence joins TRBV9 and TRBJ2-7, with 10 bases matching TRBD2. Germline V gene data show CDR1 as SGDLS and CDR2 as YYNGEE. CDR3 length: 14 residues. J was trimmed by 10 bases and V by 4 bases; bases with no gene match: 11. The CDR3 bases are TGTGCCAGCAGCCCAGCTAGCGGGGGCGAGGCCCAGTACTTC. It codes for CASSPASGGEAQYF.

This sequence joins TRBV3-1 and TRBJ2-7; 7 nucleotides match TRBD2. Germline V gene data show CDR1 as LGHDT and CDR2 as YNNKEL (reference sequence). CDR3 length equals 15 residues. V lost 4 bases, J lost 2 bases, and 8 bases stayed unmatched. CDR3 sequence reads: CASSPGGLPPYEQYF. The CDR3 bases are TGTGCCAGCAGCCCGGGGGGACTCCCCCCCTACGAGCAGTACTTC.

This clonotype was detected a few times. J is TRBJ2-3 and V is TRBV4-1; D perhaps matches TRBD2 (5 bases). CDR3 length: 20 residues. The V end was cut by 1 base, the J end by 2 bases, with 25 bases between. CDR1 is MGHRA and CDR2 is YSYEKL in the germline V gene. The CDR3: CASSQGSRGSNLRITDTQYF. The CDR3 coding sequence is TGCGCCAGCAGCCAAGGGAGTCGAGGGTCTAACCTCCGGATCACAGATACGCAGTATTTT.

This chain joins TRBV6-5 and TRBJ1-1; D gene unclear. The CDR3 is made up of 16 amino acids. The V gene's germline CDR1 is MNHEY and CDR2 SVGAGI. Between the trimmed V and J ends, which lost 1 base and 2 bases, there was a span of 14 bases. The CDR3 loop reads CASSYYFVQRNTEAFF. DNA for the CDR3: TGTGCCAGCAGTTACTATTTCGTCCAGAGAAACACTGAAGCTTTCTTT.

The V and J genes are TRBV29-1 and TRBJ2-3, with D perhaps being TRBD1 or TRBD2 (6 bases each). Germline loops: CDR1 SQVTM, CDR2 ANQGSEA. CDR3 length equals 16 residues. Trimming stripped 4 bases from V and 6 bases from J, with 23 bases between. The CDR3 coding sequence is TGCAGCGTTGCGGGGGCACCGGGCCCAACCCCCGATACGCAGTATTTT. It codes for CSVAGAPGPTPDTQYF.

Comments on this clonotype: A read error may produce the germline difference seen at one junction end. J is TRBJ1-6 and V is TRBV7-2; D not resolved. The CDR3 totals 16 residues. Germline values: CDR1 SGHTA, CDR2 FQGNSA. The CDR3 spells CASTLNSGRGNSPLHF. The DNA of the CDR3 is TGTGCCAGCACCTTAAACTCAGGTCGAGGGAATTCACCCCTCCACTTT.

The gene calls are TRBV7-9 and TRBJ1-1; a possible D gene is TRBD1 (5 bases). Trimming took 4 bases from V and 1 from J, leaving 13 bases between them. Germline V lookup: CDR1 SEHNR, CDR2 FQNEAQ (reference sequence). This CDR3 comprises 15 residues. In nucleotides, the CDR3 is TGTGCCAGCAGCTCTGGGGGTGTGGGGAACACTGAAGCTTTCTTT. Its protein is CASSSGGVGNTEAFF.

CDR3 region: CASSLEGGPYEQYF. The DNA of the CDR3 is TGTGCCAGCAGCTTAGAAGGGGGCCCCTACGAGCAGTACTTC. This chain connects TRBV7-2 to TRBJ2-7; 7 bases are a match to TRBD1. The germline V gene encodes CDR1 SGHTA and CDR2 FQGNSA. J gave up 2 bases and V 1 base, and 2 bases lay outside the gene matches. The CDR3 has 14 amino acids. Full variable domain (rest looked up from reference TRBV7-2 and TRBJ2-7): GAGVSQSPSNKVTEKGKDVELRCDPISGHTALYWYRQSLGQGLEFLIYFQGNSAPDKSGLPSDRFSAERTGGSVSTLTIQRTQQEDSAVYLCASSLEGGPYEQYFGPGTRLTVT.

The chain recombines TRBV5-1 with TRBJ2-1; D unresolved. The germline CDR1 and CDR2 sequences are SGHRS and YFSETQ. Trimming removed 0 bases at V and 9 bases at J, with 13 bases between. This CDR3 comprises 14 residues. The CDR3 coding sequence is TGCGCCAGCAGCTTGGCCGCTAGGGCAGGTGAGCAGTTCTTC. Translation: CASSLAARAGEQFF.

V and J are TRBV20-1 and TRBJ1-6; no reliable D call. This CDR3 contains 17 residues. The germline CDR1 and CDR2 sequences are DFQATT and SNEGSKA (reference sequence). The germline V and J ends were trimmed by 0 bases and 0 bases, with 12 bases remaining between them. In DNA form, the CDR3 reads TGCAGTGCTAGAGATCAAGCCAAGAGCTCCTATAATTCACCCCTCCACTTT. Translation gives CSARDQAKSSYNSPLHF.

This clonotype was counted only a few times. This chain uses TRBV2 with TRBJ1-2, with 9 nucleotides matching TRBD1. Germline loops: CDR1 SNHLY, CDR2 FYNNEI. The CDR3 sequence is 17 residues long. V trimming: 2 bases; J trimming: 4 bases; junction bases outside the gene matches: 11. CDR3 amino acids: CASSELGQGRRGYGYTF. The CDR3 DNA sequence: TGTGCCAGCAGTGAATTAGGACAGGGGAGAAGAGGCTATGGCTACACCTTC.

A word on this clonotype: A much larger clone is a single base away; this may be a read error. The chain links TRBV9 to TRBJ1-2; no clear D gene. CDR1 is SGDLS, CDR2 YYNGEE, per germline. The CDR3 length is 12 residues. CDR3 sequence reads: CVSSVPNYGYTF. As DNA, the CDR3 is TGTGTCAGCAGCGTCCCTAACTATGGCTACACCTTC.

Concerning this clonotype: At one end, the junction sequence differs from germline, possibly due to a read error. V is TRBV20-1 and J is TRBJ1-2; the D gene is possibly TRBD1 (6 bases). In germline, CDR1 is DFQATT, CDR2 SNEGSKA (reference sequence). The CDR3 length is 13 residues. CDR3 amino acids: CSARDQTGAGYTF. CDR3 coding DNA: TGCAGTGCTAGAGATCAGACAGGAGCCGGCTACACCTTT.

This clonotype was counted a few times. The V call is TRBV5-6, the J call TRBJ1-4, with TRBD1 matching over 9 bases. V lost 4 bases to trimming and J lost 7 bases; unmatched junction nucleotides: 11. CDR1 SGHDT and CDR2 YYEEEE come from the germline V gene. The CDR3 loop spans 16 amino acids. The CDR3 sequence: CASSDRAGTGFEKLFF. CDR3 coding DNA: TGTGCCAGCAGCGATCGGGCCGGGACAGGGTTTGAAAAACTGTTTTTT.

The chain is built from TRBV20-1 and TRBJ2-3; D not certain. The germline V and J ends were trimmed by 5 bases and 4 bases, with 19 bases remaining between them. The germline CDR1 and CDR2 sequences are DFQATT and SNEGSKA (reference sequence). The CDR3 is 15 residues long. Written as DNA, the CDR3 is TGCAGTGCTTCCTGGGATAGGGTAGTTCCAGATACGCAGTATTTT. It translates to CSASWDRVVPDTQYF.

To note about this clonotype: Sequence at one end of the junction differs from germline and may be a read error. This chain connects TRBV7-2 to TRBJ1-5, with 7 bases aligning to TRBD1. The V gene's germline CDR1 is SGHTA and CDR2 FQGNSA. CDR3 size: 14 residues. The CDR3 is CACSPAGTESPQHF. The CDR3 nucleotides are TGTGCCTGCAGCCCAGCCGGGACAGAGTCGCCCCAGCATTTT. The full variable domain, rest sourced from reference TRBV7-2 and TRBJ1-5, is GAGVSQSPSNKVTEKGKDVELRCDPISGHTALYWYRQSLGQGLEFLIYFQGNSAPDKSGLPSDRFSAERTGGSVSTLTIQRTQQEDSAVYLCACSPAGTESPQHFGDGTRLSIL.